The TCR beta chain described here comes from a study of T cell repertoires in cytomegalovirus infection. TCRdb processed the reads anew with MiXCR; each CDR3 protein has one entry. The table shows some 920,000 distinct CDR3 sequences, with more than 25% occurring only once. The CDR3 is 12 residues long. The germline CDR1 and CDR2 sequences are SGDLS and YYNGEE. Trimming stripped 3 bases from V and 8 bases from J, with 9 bases between. On this clonotype itself: What it recognizes is unknown.

The rearrangement links TRBV9 to TRBJ2-1; unclear D gene. Sequenced material: cultured CD8+ T cells from PBMCs, taken from culture after CMV antigen stimulation. This TCR was sampled from a human donor in good health (CMV status not recorded). Some clones in this sample may be carry-over from other donors' samples. The CDR3 loop reads CASSASRDEQFF. CDR3 DNA sequence: TGTGCCAGCAGCGCCTCAAGGGATGAGCAGTTCTTC.